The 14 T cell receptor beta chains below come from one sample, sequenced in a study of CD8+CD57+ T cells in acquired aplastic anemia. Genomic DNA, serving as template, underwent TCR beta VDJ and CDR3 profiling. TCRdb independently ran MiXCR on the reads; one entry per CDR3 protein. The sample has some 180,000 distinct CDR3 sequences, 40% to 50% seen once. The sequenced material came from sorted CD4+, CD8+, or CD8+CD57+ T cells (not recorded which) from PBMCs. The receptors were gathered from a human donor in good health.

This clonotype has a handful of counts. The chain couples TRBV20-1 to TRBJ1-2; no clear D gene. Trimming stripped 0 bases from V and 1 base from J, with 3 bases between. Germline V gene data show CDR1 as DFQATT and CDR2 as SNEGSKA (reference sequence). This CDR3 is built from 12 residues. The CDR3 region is CSARDNNYGYTF. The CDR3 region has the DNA TGCAGTGCTAGAGACAATAACTATGGCTACACCTTC.

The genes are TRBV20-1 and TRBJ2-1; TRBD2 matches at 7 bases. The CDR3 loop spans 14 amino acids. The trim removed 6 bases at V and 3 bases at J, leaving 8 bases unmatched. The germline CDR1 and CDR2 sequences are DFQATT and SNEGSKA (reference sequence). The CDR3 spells CSARVAGDYNEQFF. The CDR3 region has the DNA TGCAGTGCGAGGGTGGCGGGGGACTACAATGAGCAGTTCTTC.

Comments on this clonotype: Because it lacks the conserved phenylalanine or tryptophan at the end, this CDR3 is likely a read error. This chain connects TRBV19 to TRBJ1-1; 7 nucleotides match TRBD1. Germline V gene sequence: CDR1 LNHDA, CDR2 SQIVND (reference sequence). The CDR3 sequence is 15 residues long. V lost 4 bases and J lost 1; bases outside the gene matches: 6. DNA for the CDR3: TGTGCCAGTAGTAGACCGGGACAGCAGAACACTGAAGCTTTCCTT. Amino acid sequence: CASSRPGQQNTEAFL.

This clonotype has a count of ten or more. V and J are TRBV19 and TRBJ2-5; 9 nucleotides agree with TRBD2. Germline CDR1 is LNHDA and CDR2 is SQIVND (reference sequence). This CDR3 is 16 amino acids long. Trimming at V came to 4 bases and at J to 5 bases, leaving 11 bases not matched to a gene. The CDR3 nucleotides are TGTGCCAGTAGTACAACCGGGACTAGCTTTAGGGAGACCCAGTACTTC. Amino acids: CASSTTGTSFRETQYF.

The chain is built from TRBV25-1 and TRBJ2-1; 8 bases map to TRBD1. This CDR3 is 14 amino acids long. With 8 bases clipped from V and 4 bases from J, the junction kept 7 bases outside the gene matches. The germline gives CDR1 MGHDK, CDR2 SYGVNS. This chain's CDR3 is CASSPGQAYNEQFF. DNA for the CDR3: TGTGCCAGCTCACCGGGACAGGCGTACAATGAGCAGTTCTTC.

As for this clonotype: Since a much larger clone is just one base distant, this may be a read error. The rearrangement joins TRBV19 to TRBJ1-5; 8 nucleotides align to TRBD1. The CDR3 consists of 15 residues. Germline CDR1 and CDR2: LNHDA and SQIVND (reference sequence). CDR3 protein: CTSSTMGQEYQPQHF. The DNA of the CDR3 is TGTACCAGTAGTACAATGGGACAGGAGTATCAGCCCCAGCATTTT.

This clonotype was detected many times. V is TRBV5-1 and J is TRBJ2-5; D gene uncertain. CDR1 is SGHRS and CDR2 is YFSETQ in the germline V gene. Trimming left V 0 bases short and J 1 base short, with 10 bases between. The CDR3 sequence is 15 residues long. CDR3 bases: TGCGCCAGCAGCTTGGGTACAAGCCCCCAAGAGACCCAGTACTTC. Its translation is CASSLGTSPQETQYF.

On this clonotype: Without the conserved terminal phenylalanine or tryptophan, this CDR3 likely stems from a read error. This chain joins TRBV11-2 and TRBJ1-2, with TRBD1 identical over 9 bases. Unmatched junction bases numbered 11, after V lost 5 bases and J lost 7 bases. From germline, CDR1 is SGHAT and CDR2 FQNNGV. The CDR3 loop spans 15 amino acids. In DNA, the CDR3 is TGTGCCAGCAGCCGTTCCGGGACAGGGCCGAGTGGCTACACCCTC. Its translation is CASSRSGTGPSGYTL.

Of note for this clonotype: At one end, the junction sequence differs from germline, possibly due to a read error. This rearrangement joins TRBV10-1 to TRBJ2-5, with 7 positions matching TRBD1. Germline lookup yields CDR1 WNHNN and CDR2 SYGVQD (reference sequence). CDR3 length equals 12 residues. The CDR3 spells CASSQGDITQYF. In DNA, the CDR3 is TGTGCCAGCAGCCAGGGGGACATTACCCAGTACTTC.

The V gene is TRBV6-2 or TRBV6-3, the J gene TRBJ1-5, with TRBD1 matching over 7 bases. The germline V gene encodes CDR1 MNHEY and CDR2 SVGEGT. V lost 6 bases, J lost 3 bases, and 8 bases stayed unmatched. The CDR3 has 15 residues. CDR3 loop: CASRRFGTVNQPQHF. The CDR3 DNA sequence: TGTGCCAGCAGACGATTCGGGACAGTCAATCAGCCCCAGCATTTT.

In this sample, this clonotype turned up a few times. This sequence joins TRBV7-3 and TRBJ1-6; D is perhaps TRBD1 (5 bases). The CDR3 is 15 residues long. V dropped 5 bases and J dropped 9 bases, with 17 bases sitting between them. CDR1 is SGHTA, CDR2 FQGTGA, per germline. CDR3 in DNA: TGTGCCAGCAGCCCCTGGGGGGTTGTACGTTCACCCCTCCACTTT. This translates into CASSPWGVVRSPLHF.

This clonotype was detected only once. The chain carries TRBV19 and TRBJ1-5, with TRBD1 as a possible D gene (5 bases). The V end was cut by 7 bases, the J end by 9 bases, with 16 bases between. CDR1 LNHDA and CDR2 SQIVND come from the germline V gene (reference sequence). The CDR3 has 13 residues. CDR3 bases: TGTGCCAGTACCGGGGCCGGGCAGGGGCCCCAGCATTTT. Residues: CASTGAGQGPQHF.

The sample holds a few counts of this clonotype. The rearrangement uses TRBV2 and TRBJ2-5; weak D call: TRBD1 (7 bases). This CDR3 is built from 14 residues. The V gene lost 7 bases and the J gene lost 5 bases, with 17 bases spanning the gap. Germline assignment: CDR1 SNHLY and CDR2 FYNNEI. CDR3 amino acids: CASNTQGGRETQYF. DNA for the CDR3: TGTGCCAGCAATACCCAGGGGGGACGGGAGACCCAGTACTTC.

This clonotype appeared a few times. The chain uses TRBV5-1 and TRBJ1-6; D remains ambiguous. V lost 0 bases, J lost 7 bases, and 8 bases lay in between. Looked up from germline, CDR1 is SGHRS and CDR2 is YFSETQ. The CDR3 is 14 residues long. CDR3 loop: CASSLDGENSPLHF. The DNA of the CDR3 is TGCGCCAGCAGCTTGGATGGGGAGAATTCACCCCTCCACTTT.